A single TCR beta chain is shown here with its context. Its cognate antigen has yet to be identified. No much larger clone is present one base from it, and per-base qualities are unavailable. This sample stems from a study of shared clonotypes between healthy human individuals (dated by TCRdb to 2018 to 2020). At the level of the whole study: The cohort included a few men and a couple of women between 18 and 49 years of age. For each donor, CD4 naive and CD4 memory were each given three plates, CD8 naive was given two plates, and CD8 memory was given one plate. Blood TCR repertoires of about five healthy adults were deeply sequenced to estimate repertoire size and the extent of clonotype sharing between individuals. Libraries were prepared and TCR repertoires were sequenced by different laboratories using diverse techniques, in order to increase sequencing depth and limit assay-specific biases. Per donor, leukapheresis produced somewhere between about 0.94 and 9.5 billion PBMCs.

Broad study findings and their caveats: Compared with non-shared clonotypes, the clonotypes found in all four sorted-subset donors had higher generation probabilities. Naive subsets generally had larger estimated clonotype richness than memory subsets. Pairwise subsampling led to the expectation that sequencing depth would affect the degree of clonotype sharing among donors. Even with the large sequencing depth, rarefaction of the sorted-subset datasets indicated that sequencing was incomplete. Sampling was limited to blood, and TCR repertoires in tissue likely differ from TCR repertoires in blood. Because the study included a small number of donors, the genetic and exposure-history diversity represented was limited. Sharing across four donors was observed for roughly 5% of naive CD4, over 3% of naive CD8, about 2.3% of memory CD4, and around 0.42% of memory CD8 clonotypes.

For the CD8 naive samples, CD45RO-negative cells were positively selected for CCR7, yielding a CD45RA+CCR7+ population from which TemRA cells were excluded. Healthy HIV-negative adults with no recently reported acute infections or vaccinations were included as donors. Every donor was a Caucasian adult residing in Nashville, Tennessee, USA. Blood was obtained by leukapheresis, after which PBMCs were separated by Ficoll-Histopaque density gradient centrifugation and cryopreserved in liquid nitrogen vapor phase. Purity and quantity of every magnetically sorted T cell population were checked by analytical flow cytometry. Each sorted fraction had its genomic DNA isolated and then quantified by UV absorbance on a Nanodrop 2000c. Trimming leaves V shorter by 6 bases and J shorter by 8 bases, with the junction holding 6 bases beyond the gene matches. Reading the germline V gene gives CDR1 MDHEN and CDR2 SYDVKM. From the cysteine up to the phenylalanine, the CDR3 has a length of 12 residues. Solely the CDR3 DNA is kept, with 36 bases framed from the first base.

TCR CDR3 regions were amplified from genomic DNA by multiplex PCR using the deep immunoSEQ assay. Genomic DNA extracted from each cell subset was distributed evenly over all wells of several immunoSEQ 96-well plates, and each plate served as one replicate. For sorted subsets, approximately 190 ng of genomic DNA, equivalent to 25,000 to 30,000 T cell genomes, went into each replicate PCR. Purified libraries were quantified with a Qubit 3.0 fluorometer, sized on a Bioanalyzer 2100, and re-quantified with the KAPA Library Quantification kit. Every immunoSEQ 96-well plate was sequenced on a separate single-read 150-cycle Illumina NextSeq 550 flow cell. The original methods were these. The immunoSEQ output contained only junctional sequences without quality scores, so filtering could not match that applied to full-length reads. Sequences were annotated with PyIR, a Python wrapper for IgBLAST v1.9, using IMGT germline references to assign V/J genes and CDR3. Reads with weak V/J assignments (E-value above 1e-6), missing CDR3, stop codons, out-of-frame junctions, or ambiguous translated residues were removed. V3J clonotypes were defined as sequences sharing an identical inferred V gene, J gene, and CDR3 amino acid sequence. Percentage overlap between repertoires was computed as shared unique clonotypes divided by the size of the smaller repertoire. RTK rarefaction, the Chao1 estimator, and Recon v2.1 estimates of unobserved clonotypes were used to assess repertoire richness. Generation probabilities for all TCRbeta clonotypes obtained by the gDNA method from a handful of donors were computed using OLGA. This is the immuneACCESS table as TCRdb keeps it, with only in-frame sequences that have V and J called. A part of the clones is gone; compared with another copy, unresolved V genes explain less than half, and the rest is unexplained. V and J calls and clone size are copied from that table; D and trimming were computed from the DNA. The sample table records roughly 2.1 million clones; approximately 94% of these occur just once. Jointly, the top ten make up more than 1.5% of the sample.

The sequenced sample was naive CD8+ T cells from PBMCs. Per the publication, the cell subset or site label means: CD45RA+CCR7+. The chain was built from TRBV28 and TRBJ1-1; 7 junctional bases match TRBD1. The clonotype comes from a man in his late teens or twenties in good health. Some clones in this sample may be carry-over from other donors' samples. The sequenced DNA is TGTGCCAGCAGCACAGGACAGGCCGAAGCTTTCTTT. Its protein product is CASSTGQAEAFF.